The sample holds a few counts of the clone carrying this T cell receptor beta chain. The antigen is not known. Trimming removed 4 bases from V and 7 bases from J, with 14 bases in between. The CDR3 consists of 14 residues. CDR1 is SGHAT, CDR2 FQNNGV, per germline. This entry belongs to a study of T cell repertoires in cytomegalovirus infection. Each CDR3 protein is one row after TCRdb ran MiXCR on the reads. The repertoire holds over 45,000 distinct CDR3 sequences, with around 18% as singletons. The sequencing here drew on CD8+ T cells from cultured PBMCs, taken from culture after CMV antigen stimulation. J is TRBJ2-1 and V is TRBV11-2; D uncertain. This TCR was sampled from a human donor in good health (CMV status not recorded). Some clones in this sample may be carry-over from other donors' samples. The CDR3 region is CASSYPGGRNEQFF. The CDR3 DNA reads TGTGCCAGCAGCTACCCCGGCGGTAGAAATGAGCAGTTCTTC.